This T cell receptor beta chain was recovered during a study of spatial heterogeneity in lung cancer. Study overall: Sequences of the beta chain were consistently detected in greater numbers than alpha-chain sequences. In the raw reads, each unique TCR and UMI combination was present more than ten times on average.

This clonotype occurred many times. Time point meaning: sample taken at primary tumor resection. TCRs were sequenced from unsorted whole RNA of tumor, nontumor lung or PBMC. Every TCR cDNA molecule bore a unique molecular identifier. TCRdb re-analysed the 5' RACE reads in MiXCR, keeping a single row per CDR3 protein. The sample shows about 23,000 distinct CDR3 sequences, around 4.7% of them seen only once. Per germline, CDR1 LNHDA and CDR2 SQIVND (reference sequence). CDR3 length equals 18 residues. Trimming at V came to 5 bases and at J to 3 bases, leaving 7 bases not matched to a gene. Specimen: PBMCs, collected at surgery. The source of this sequence is a male donor with early-stage non-small cell lung cancer. J is TRBJ2-1 and V is TRBV19; 16 positions match TRBD2. CDR3: CASSPGLAGGQFYNEQFF. The CDR3, as DNA: TGTGCCAGTAGTCCGGGACTAGCGGGAGGGCAGTTCTACAATGAGCAGTTCTTC.